This entry concerns a single T cell receptor beta chain. The antigen is undetermined. CDR1 SGHRS and CDR2 YFSETQ come from the germline V gene. This CDR3 contains 15 residues. Trimming cost V 1 base and J 1 base, with 10 bases left between them. The data originate from a study of chemoradiotherapy in HPV16-positive cancers. Repertoires were sampled repeatedly during chemoradiotherapy. Study outcomes and limitations: Functional assays defining HPV-specific T cells used only a couple of HPV16-positive patients. Non-HPV-specific T cells did not expand in tumors during treatment, whereas candidate HPV-specific clones and E7-related motifs did.

The method was immunoSEQ multiplex PCR; TCRdb's version includes in-frame clones alone and lacks a portion of them. The sample holds under 25,000 clones; more than 80% are singletons and the top ten take about 3.5%. This TCR came from a human donor with HPV-associated anogenital cancer. Source: blood, taken from a patient who underwent chemoradiotherapy. The J gene is TRBJ2-3, the V gene TRBV5-1; tentative D call: TRBD2 (6 bases). The CDR3 region has the DNA TGCGCCAGCAGCTTGCAACCTAGCGGCACAGATACGCAGTATTTT. Its protein product is CASSLQPSGTDTQYF.